The source of this T cell receptor beta chain is a study of T cell responses to AZD1222 COVID-19 vaccine. Clones were sequenced by immunoSEQ multiplex PCR, and TCRdb holds only the in-frame ones, with some missing. The data show 65,000 to 100,000 clones, approximately 90% seen once. Study-level points and caveats: The donors showed a predominance of white British ancestry and of females, with possible underestimation of clonal diversity.

About this clone itself: Its specificity is not known.

The germline V gene encodes CDR1 MNHEY and CDR2 SVGAGI. V was shortened by 0 bases and J by 6 bases, with 14 bases between the two germline ends. The CDR3 has 15 amino acids. The TCR comes from an adult who received the AZD1222 COVID-19 vaccine. The V and J genes are TRBV6-5 and TRBJ1-1; no firm D call. The sample was peripheral blood, taken 28 days after the second AZD1222 dose. CDR3 DNA sequence: TGTGCCAGCAGTTACTCAGGACTGGAGGGAGCTGAAGCTTTCTTT. It yields the protein CASSYSGLEGAEAFF.